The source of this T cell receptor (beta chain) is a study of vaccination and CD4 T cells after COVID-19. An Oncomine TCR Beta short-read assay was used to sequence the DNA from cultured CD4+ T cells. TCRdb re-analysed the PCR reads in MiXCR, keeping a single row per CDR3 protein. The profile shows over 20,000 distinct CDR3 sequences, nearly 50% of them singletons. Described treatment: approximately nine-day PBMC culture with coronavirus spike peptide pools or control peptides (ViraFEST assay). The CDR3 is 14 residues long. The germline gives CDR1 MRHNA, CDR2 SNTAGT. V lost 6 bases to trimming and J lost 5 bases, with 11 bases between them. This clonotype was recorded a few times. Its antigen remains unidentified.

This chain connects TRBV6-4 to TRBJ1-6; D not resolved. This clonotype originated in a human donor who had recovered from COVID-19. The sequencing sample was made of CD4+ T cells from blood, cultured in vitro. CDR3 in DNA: TGTGCCAGCAGCTCCGGGGTAAATAATTCACCCCTCCACTTT. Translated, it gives CASSSGVNNSPLHF.